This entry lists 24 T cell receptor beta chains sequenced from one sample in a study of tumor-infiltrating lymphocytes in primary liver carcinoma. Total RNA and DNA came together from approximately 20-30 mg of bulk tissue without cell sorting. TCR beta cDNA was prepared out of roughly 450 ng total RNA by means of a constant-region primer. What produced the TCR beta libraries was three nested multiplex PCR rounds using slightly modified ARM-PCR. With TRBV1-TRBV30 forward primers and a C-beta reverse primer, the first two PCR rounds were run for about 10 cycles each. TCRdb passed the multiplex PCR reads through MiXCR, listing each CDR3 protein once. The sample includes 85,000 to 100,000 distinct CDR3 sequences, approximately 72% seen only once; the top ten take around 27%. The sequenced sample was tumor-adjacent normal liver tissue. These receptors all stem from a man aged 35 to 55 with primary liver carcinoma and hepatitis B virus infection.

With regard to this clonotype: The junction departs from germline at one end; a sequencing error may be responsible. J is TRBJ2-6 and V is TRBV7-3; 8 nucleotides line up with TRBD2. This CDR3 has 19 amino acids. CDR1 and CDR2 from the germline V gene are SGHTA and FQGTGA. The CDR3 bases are TGTACCAGCAGCTTAAGGGGGGGACTAGTGTCGTATGGGGCCAACGTCCTGACTTTC. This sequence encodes CTSSLRGGLVSYGANVLTF.

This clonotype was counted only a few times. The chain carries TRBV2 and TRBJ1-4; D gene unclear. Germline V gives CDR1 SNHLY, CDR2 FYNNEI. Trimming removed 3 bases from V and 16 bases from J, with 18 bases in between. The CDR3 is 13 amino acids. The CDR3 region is CASSDEGWDKGFF. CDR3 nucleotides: TGTGCCAGCAGTGACGAAGGTTGGGATAAGGGGTTTTTT. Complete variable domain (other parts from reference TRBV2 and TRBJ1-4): EPEVTQTPSHQVTQMGQEVILRCVPISNHLYFYWYRQILGQKVEFLVSFYNNEISEKSEIFDDQFSVERPDGSNFTLKIRSTKLEDSAMYFCASSDEGWDKGFFGSGTQLSVL.

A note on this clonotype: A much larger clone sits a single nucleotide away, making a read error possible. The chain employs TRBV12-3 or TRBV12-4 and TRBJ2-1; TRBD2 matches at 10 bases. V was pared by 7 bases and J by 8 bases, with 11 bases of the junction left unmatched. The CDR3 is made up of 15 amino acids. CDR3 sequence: CASNTSGRARDEQFF. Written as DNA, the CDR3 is TGTGCCAGCAATACAAGCGGGAGGGCCCGCGATGAGCAGTTCTTC.

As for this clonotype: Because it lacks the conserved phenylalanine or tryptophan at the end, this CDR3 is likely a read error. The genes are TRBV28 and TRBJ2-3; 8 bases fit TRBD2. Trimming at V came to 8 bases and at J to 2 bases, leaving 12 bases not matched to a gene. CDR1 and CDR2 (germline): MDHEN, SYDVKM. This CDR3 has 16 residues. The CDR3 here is CASCLGAGGLTDTQYL. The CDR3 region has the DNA TGTGCCAGCTGCCTGGGGGCGGGAGGCCTCACAGATACGCAGTATCTT.

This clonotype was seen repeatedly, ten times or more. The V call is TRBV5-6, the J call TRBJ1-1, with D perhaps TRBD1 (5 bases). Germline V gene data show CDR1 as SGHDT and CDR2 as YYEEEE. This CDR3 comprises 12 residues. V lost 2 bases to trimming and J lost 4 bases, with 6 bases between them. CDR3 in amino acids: CASSFGGTEAFF. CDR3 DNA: TGTGCCAGCAGCTTTGGGGGCACTGAAGCTTTCTTT.

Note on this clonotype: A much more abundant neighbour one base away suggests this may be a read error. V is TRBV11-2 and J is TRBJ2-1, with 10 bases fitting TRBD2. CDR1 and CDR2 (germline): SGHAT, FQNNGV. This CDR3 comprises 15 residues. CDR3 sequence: CVSSLTSGRGNEQLF. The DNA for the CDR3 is TGTGTCAGCAGCTTAACCAGCGGGAGGGGTAATGAGCAGCTCTTC.

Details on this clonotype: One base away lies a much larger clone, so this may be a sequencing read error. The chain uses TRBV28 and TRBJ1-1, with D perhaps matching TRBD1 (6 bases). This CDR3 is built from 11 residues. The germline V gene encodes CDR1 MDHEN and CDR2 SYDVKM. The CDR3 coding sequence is TGTACCAGCAGGACGCAGGGGAAAGCTTTCTTT. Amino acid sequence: CTSRTQGKAFF.

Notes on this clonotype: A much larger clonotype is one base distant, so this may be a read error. In DNA form, the CDR3 reads TGTGCCAGCGCGGGGTGGGCAGGGGAGACCTATGGCTACACCTTC. Its protein is CASAGWAGETYGYTF. The V call is TRBV7-8, the J call TRBJ1-2; D possibly corresponds to TRBD1 (6 bases). V was cut by 8 bases and J by 4 bases, with 20 bases left in between. Germline assignment: CDR1 SGHVS and CDR2 FQNEAQ. The CDR3 is 15 residues long.

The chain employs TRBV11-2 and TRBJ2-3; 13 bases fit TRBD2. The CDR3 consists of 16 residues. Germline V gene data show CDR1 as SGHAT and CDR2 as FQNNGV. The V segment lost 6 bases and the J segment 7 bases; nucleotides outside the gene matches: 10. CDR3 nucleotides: TGTGCCAGCAGACCCTTACTAGCGGGAGGGCCGTATACGCAGTATTTT. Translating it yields CASRPLLAGGPYTQYF.

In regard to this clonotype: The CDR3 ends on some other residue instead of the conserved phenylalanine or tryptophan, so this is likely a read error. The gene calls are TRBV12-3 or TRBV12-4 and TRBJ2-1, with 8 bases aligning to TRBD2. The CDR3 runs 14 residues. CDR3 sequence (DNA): TGTGTCAGCAGTTCCCCAGCGGGAGCAAATGAGCAGTTCTCC. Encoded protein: CVSSSPAGANEQFS.

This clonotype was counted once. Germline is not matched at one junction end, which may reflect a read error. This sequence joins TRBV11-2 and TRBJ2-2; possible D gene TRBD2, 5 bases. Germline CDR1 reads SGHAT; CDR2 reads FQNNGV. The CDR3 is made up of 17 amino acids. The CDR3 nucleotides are TGTGCCAGCAGCTCCCGTCGACAAGGAAGAGACACCGGGGAGCCGTTTTTT. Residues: CASSSRRQGRDTGEPFF.

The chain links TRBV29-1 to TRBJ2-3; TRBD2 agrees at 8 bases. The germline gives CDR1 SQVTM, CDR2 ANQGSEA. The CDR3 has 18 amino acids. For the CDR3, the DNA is TGCAGGGCGTCAGGGGTGCGGACTAGCTGGAGGGCCACAGATACGCAGTATTTT. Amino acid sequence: CRASGVRTSWRATDTQYF.

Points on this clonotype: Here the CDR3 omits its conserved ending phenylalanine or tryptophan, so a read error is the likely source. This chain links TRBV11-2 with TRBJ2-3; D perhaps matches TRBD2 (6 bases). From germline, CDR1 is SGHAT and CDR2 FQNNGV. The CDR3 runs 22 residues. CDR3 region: CASYLGGGSFNVTSSSTYTQYL. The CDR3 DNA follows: TGTGCCAGCTATTTGGGAGGTGGCAGCTTCAATGTGACGTCGTCTAGCACATATACGCAGTATCTT.

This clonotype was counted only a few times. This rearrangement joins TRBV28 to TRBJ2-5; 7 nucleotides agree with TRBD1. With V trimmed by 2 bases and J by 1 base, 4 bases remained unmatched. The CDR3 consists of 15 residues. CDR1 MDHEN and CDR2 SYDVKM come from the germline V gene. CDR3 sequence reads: CASSLNYRGQETQYF. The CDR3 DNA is TGTGCCAGCAGTTTAAACTACAGGGGCCAAGAGACCCAGTACTTC.

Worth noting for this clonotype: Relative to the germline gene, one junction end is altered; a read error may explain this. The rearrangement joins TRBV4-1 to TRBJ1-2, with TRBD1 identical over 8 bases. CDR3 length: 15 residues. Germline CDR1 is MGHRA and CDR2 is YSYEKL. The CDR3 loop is CANSQAPGQGYGYTF. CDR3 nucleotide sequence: TGCGCCAACAGCCAAGCCCCTGGACAGGGCTACGGCTACACCTTC.

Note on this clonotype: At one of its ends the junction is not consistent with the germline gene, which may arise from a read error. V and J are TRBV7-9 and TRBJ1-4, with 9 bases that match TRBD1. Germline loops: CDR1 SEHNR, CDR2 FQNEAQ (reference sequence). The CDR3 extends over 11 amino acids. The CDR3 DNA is TGCACCGGCAGCAGACAGGGGGAACTGTTTTTT. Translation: CTGSRQGELFF. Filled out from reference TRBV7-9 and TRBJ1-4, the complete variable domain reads DTGVSQNPRHKITKRGQNVTFRCDPISEHNRLYWYRQTLGQGPEFLTYFQNEAQLEKSRLLSDRFSAERPKGSFSTLEIQRTEQGDSAMYLCTGSRQGELFFGSGTQLSVL.

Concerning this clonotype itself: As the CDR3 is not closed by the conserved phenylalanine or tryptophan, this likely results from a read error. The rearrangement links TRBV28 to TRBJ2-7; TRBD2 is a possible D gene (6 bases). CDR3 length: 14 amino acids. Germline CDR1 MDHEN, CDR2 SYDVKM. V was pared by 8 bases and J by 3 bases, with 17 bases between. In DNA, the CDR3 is TGTGCCAGCGGGGACGCGGGGAGTTTCTACGAGCAGTACTAC. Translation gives CASGDAGSFYEQYY.

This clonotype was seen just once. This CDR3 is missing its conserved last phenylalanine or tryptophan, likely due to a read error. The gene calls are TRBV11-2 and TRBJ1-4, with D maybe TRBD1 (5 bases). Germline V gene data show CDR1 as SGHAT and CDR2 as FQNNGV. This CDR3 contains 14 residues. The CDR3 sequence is CTSARGALNEKLFI. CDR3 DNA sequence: TGTACCAGCGCGCGCGGGGCCCTAAATGAAAAACTGTTTATT.

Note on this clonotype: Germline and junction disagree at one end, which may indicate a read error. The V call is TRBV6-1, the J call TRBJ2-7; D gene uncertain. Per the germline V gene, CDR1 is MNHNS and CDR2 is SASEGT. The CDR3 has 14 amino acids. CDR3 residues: CASSEYHGIYEQHF. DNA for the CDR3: TGTGCCAGCAGTGAATACCACGGTATCTACGAGCAGCACTTC.

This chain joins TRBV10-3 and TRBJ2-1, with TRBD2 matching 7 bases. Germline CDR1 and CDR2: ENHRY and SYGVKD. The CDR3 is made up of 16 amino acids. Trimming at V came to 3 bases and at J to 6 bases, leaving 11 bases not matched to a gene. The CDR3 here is CAISESTSWRSNEQFF. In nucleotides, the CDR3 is TGTGCCATCAGTGAATCGACTAGCTGGAGGTCCAATGAGCAGTTCTTC.

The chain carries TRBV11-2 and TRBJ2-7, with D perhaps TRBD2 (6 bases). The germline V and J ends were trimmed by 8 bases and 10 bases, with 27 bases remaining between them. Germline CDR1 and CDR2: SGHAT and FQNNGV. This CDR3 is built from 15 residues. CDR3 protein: CASGLGGTLPYVQYF. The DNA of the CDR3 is TGTGCCAGCGGCCTCGGCGGGACTCTACCCTACGTACAGTACTTC.

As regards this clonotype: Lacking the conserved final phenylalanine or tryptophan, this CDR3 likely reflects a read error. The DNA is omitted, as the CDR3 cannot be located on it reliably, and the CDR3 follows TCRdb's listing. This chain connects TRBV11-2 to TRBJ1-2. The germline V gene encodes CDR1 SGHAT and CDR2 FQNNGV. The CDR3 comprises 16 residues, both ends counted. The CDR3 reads CASSRTYGDGGLGYIL.

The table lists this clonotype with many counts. The CDR3 here is CASSYPLGRGRTDTQYF. The CDR3 DNA reads as TGTGCCAGCAGTTACCCCCTCGGCAGGGGAAGGACAGATACGCAGTATTTT. The genes are TRBV6-6 and TRBJ2-3; weak D call: TRBD1 (6 bases). V was trimmed by 2 bases and J by 3 bases, leaving 18 bases between them. There are 17 residues in the CDR3. Per the germline V gene, CDR1 is MNHNY and CDR2 is SVGAGI (reference sequence).

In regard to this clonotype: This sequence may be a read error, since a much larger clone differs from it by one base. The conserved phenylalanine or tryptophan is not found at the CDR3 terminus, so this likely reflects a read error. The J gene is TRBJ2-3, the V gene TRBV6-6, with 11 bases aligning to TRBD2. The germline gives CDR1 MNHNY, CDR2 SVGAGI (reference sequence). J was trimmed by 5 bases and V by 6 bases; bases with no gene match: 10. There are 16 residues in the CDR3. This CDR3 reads CASRRGLAGLGDTQYL. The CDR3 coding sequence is TGTGCCAGCAGGCGAGGACTAGCGGGTCTTGGAGATACGCAGTATCTT.